The 18 T cell receptor beta chains presented below share a single source sample, sequenced in a study of blood T cell repertoires in COVID-19 (dated by TCRdb to about 2020). Libraries were made using the immunoSEQ multiplex PCR assay. Not all clones reach the TCRdb copy of this immuneACCESS table, which keeps in-frame sequences only. Checked studies attribute under half of the gap to unresolved V genes and leave the rest unexplained. In all, the sample holds around 170,000 clones, and 80% of those were seen once. 6.5% of the sample is held by the ten biggest clonotypes. The sample comprised peripheral blood. The receptors here all came from a man between 65 and 85 years old with active or convalescent COVID-19.

The chain carries TRBV11-2 and TRBJ2-5; D possibly corresponds to TRBD1 (6 bases). Germline assignment: CDR1 SGHAT and CDR2 FQNNGV. The germline V and J ends were trimmed by 6 bases and 0 bases, with 11 bases remaining between them. The CDR3 runs to 14 residues. CDR3 in amino acids: CASRTGTYQETQYF. CDR3 DNA sequence: TGTGCCAGCAGGACCGGGACATACCAAGAGACCCAGTACTTC.

The rearrangement uses TRBV5-1 and TRBJ2-1; 10 nucleotides agree with TRBD2. The CDR3 is 16 residues long. Germline lookup yields CDR1 SGHRS and CDR2 YFSETQ. The V and J ends lost 4 bases and 8 bases, in that order; junction bases with no gene match: 12. CDR3: CASSLTPSGSKDEQFF. The CDR3 DNA sequence: TGCGCCAGCAGCCTAACCCCTAGCGGGAGTAAGGATGAGCAGTTCTTC.

This clone was seen a handful of times. The rearrangement links TRBV30 to TRBJ1-1, with 7 bases fitting TRBD1. CDR1 GTSNPN and CDR2 SVGIG come from the germline V gene (reference sequence). This CDR3 is 13 amino acids long. Trimming removed 5 bases from V and 4 bases from J; junction bases left unmatched: 7. Written as DNA, the CDR3 is TGTGCCTGGGGCAGATCAGGGGGCACTGAAGCTTTCTTT. Translating it yields CAWGRSGGTEAFF.

Comments on this clone: The junction departs from the called germline gene at one end, perhaps through a read error. This chain links TRBV12-3 or TRBV12-4 with TRBJ2-7; TRBD2 aligns across 10 bases. CDR3 length: 13 amino acids. This chain's CDR3 is CASSFLLAGRRDF. The CDR3 coding sequence is TGTGCCAGCAGTTTCTTACTAGCGGGGCGCAGGGACTTC.

The chain uses TRBV5-1 and TRBJ1-1; D perhaps matches TRBD1 (5 bases). This CDR3 has 15 amino acids. V was trimmed by 0 bases and J by 4 bases, leaving 13 bases between them. The germline V gene encodes CDR1 SGHRS and CDR2 YFSETQ. The CDR3 DNA is TGCGCCAGCAGCTTGGCTCTGGGGGAGGGCACTGAAGCTTTCTTT. Protein sequence: CASSLALGEGTEAFF.

This sequence joins TRBV6-5 and TRBJ1-1; 10 nucleotides match TRBD1. This CDR3 contains 15 residues. Per germline, CDR1 MNHEY and CDR2 SVGAGI. The ends lost 6 bases at V and 3 bases at J; junction bases unmatched: 7. The CDR3 loop reads CASSPGQGGDTEAFF. The DNA of the CDR3 is TGTGCCAGCAGCCCCGGACAGGGGGGTGACACTGAAGCTTTCTTT.

The chain uses TRBV5-1 and TRBJ1-2; possibly TRBD1 for D (5 bases). The germline gives CDR1 SGHRS, CDR2 YFSETQ. CDR3 size: 12 residues. Trimming pared 2 bases from V and 13 bases from J, leaving 15 bases between. The CDR3 nucleotides read TGCGCCAGCAGCTTCTCTGGACAAACGGCCACCTTC. Its translation: CASSFSGQTATF.

The CDR3 here is CAIRREGAYGYTF. The CDR3 DNA reads TGTGCCATCCGCCGGGAGGGGGCGTATGGCTACACCTTC. V is TRBV6-6 and J is TRBJ1-2; 7 positions agree with TRBD1. The CDR3 contains 13 residues. Germline CDR1 and CDR2: MNHNY and SVGAGI (reference sequence). V lost 10 bases and J lost 5; bases outside the gene matches: 10.

The rearrangement joins TRBV2 to TRBJ1-2; no reliable D call. Trimming took 5 bases from V and 8 from J, leaving 18 bases between them. This CDR3 has 14 amino acids. Germline V lookup: CDR1 SNHLY, CDR2 FYNNEI. The CDR3 here is CASSPGRQAEGYTF. The CDR3 DNA sequence: TGTGCCAGCAGTCCAGGTCGGCAGGCCGAAGGCTACACCTTC.

V usage is TRBV6-5 and J usage is TRBJ2-5, with D perhaps matching TRBD1 (5 bases). This CDR3 is built from 14 residues. Per the germline V gene, CDR1 is MNHEY and CDR2 is SVGAGI. Between the trimmed V and J ends, which lost 6 bases and 7 bases, there was a span of 18 bases. CDR3 loop: CASRNPTDVGTQYF. The CDR3 nucleotides read TGTGCCAGCAGAAATCCGACAGATGTGGGGACCCAGTACTTC.

The J gene is TRBJ2-3, the V gene TRBV29-1; possible D gene TRBD1, 6 bases. The CDR3 has 15 amino acids. V lost 8 bases and J lost 2, with 20 bases in between. Germline assignment: CDR1 SQVTM and CDR2 ANQGSEA. The chain's CDR3 is CSSQRGWDLTDTQYF. Written as DNA, the CDR3 is TGCAGCTCCCAAAGGGGGTGGGACCTCACAGATACGCAGTATTTT.

V gene TRBV5-1 combines with J gene TRBJ1-6; possibly TRBD1 for D (6 bases). The ends were cut back, 0 bases at V and 7 bases at J, with 17 bases in the middle. Germline CDR1 and CDR2: SGHRS and YFSETQ. This CDR3 is 17 amino acids long. For the CDR3, the DNA is TGCGCCAGCAGCTTGGCCCCGGAAGGACAGAAGAATTCACCCCTCCACTTT. Translated: CASSLAPEGQKNSPLHF.

This clone was observed a few times. CDR3 in amino acids: CACTGQNTEAFF. Here the CDR3 DNA reads TGTGCCTGCACAGGGCAGAACACTGAAGCTTTCTTT. V is TRBV30 and J is TRBJ1-1; TRBD1 might be the D (6 bases). Germline V lookup: CDR1 GTSNPN, CDR2 SVGIG (reference sequence). Trimming shortened V by 6 bases and J by 1 base, and 9 bases separated the two germline ends. The CDR3 spans 12 residues.

The chain uses TRBV12-3 or TRBV12-4 and TRBJ2-1; D unresolved. V lost 6 bases, J lost 8 bases, and 8 bases lay in between. This CDR3 contains 11 residues. CDR3 DNA sequence: TGTGCCAGCAGCGCCGGTTATGAGCAGTTCTTC. It yields the protein CASSAGYEQFF.

The chain recombines TRBV5-1 with TRBJ1-3, with D perhaps TRBD1 (6 bases). The CDR3 runs to 16 residues. Trimming shortened V by 4 bases and J by 0 bases, and 14 bases separated the two germline ends. Germline-derived CDR1 and CDR2 are SGHRS and YFSETQ. DNA for the CDR3: TGCGCCAGCAGCGGCTCGGGGGGGCTCTCTGGAAACACCATATATTTT. This gives the protein CASSGSGGLSGNTIYF.

The chain joins TRBV27 to TRBJ1-5; D possibly corresponds to TRBD1 (5 bases). The CDR3 extends over 16 amino acids. Between the trimmed V and J ends, which lost 2 bases and 2 bases, there was a span of 13 bases. Germline V gene sequence: CDR1 MNHEY, CDR2 SMNVEV (reference sequence). The CDR3: CASSLGGLGGNQPQHF. For the CDR3, the DNA is TGTGCCAGCAGTTTAGGGGGGTTGGGCGGCAATCAGCCCCAGCATTTT.

This clone was counted a few times. J is TRBJ1-1 and V is TRBV4-3, with D hard to call. The germline V gene encodes CDR1 LGHNA and CDR2 YSLEER. V was cut by 2 bases and J by 3 bases, with 7 bases left in between. The CDR3 is made up of 13 amino acids. CDR3 amino acids: CASSQQLDTEAFF. CDR3 sequence (DNA): TGCGCCAGCAGCCAACAACTGGACACTGAAGCTTTCTTT.

This chain connects TRBV5-1 to TRBJ1-1; tentative D call: TRBD1 (6 bases). Germline assignment: CDR1 SGHRS and CDR2 YFSETQ. This CDR3 comprises 14 residues. Trimming removed 2 bases at V and 5 bases at J, with 13 bases between. CDR3 amino acids: CASSFMGGLTEAFF. In DNA, the CDR3 is TGCGCCAGCAGCTTCATGGGGGGGCTGACTGAAGCTTTCTTT. The full variable domain, in which reference TRBV5-1 and TRBJ1-1 provide the parts outside the CDR3, is KAGVTQTPRYLIKTRGQQVTLSCSPISGHRSVSWYQQTPGQGLQFLFEYFSETQRNKGNFPGRFSGRQFSNSRSEMNVSTLELGDSALYLCASSFMGGLTEAFFGQGTRLTVV.